The 12 T cell receptor beta chains reported below all come from one sample, sequenced in a study of memory CD4+ T cells and cytomegalovirus serostatus. The sort gate was single viable CD3+CD4+CD8-CD45RO+ cells for memory CD4+ T cells. Assay used: immunoSEQ multiplex PCR; TCRdb lists only in-frame clones, some missing. The table shows under 50,000 clones, with less than 80% occurring only once. Sequenced input: memory CD4+ T cells from blood. Receptors were obtained from an adult in good health and CMV-seropositive.

The chain recombines TRBV5-1 with TRBJ2-5, with D perhaps matching TRBD2 (5 bases). Germline values: CDR1 SGHRS, CDR2 YFSETQ. V was trimmed by 2 bases and J by 0 bases, leaving 11 bases between them. The CDR3 runs to 15 residues. The CDR3 DNA is TGCGCCAGCAGCTTACTGAACGGGGACCAAGAGACCCAGTACTTC. Translated, it gives CASSLLNGDQETQYF. The variable domain in full, completed from reference TRBV5-1 and TRBJ2-5, reads KAGVTQTPRYLIKTRGQQVTLSCSPISGHRSVSWYQQTPGQGLQFLFEYFSETQRNKGNFPGRFSGRQFSNSRSEMNVSTLELGDSALYLCASSLLNGDQETQYFGPGTRLLVL.

The rearrangement uses TRBV28 and TRBJ2-5; 8 bases line up with TRBD2. Germline values: CDR1 MDHEN, CDR2 SYDVKM. V lost 4 bases to trimming and J lost 1 base; unmatched junction nucleotides: 8. This CDR3 is built from 16 residues. CDR3 protein: CASSSTTGGPQETQYF. The CDR3 DNA is TGTGCCAGCAGTTCTACTACGGGAGGGCCCCAAGAGACCCAGTACTTC.

This clone occurred a few times. V usage is TRBV5-1 and J usage is TRBJ2-1, with 7 bases lining up with TRBD2. The germline gives CDR1 SGHRS, CDR2 YFSETQ. Trimming at V came to 0 bases and at J to 7 bases, leaving 10 bases not matched to a gene. This CDR3 comprises 16 residues. The CDR3 sequence: CASSLEPGSGHNEQFF. The CDR3, as DNA: TGCGCCAGCAGCTTGGAACCCGGTAGCGGGCATAATGAGCAGTTCTTC. Looking up the rest from reference TRBV5-1 and TRBJ2-1 gives the full variable domain: KAGVTQTPRYLIKTRGQQVTLSCSPISGHRSVSWYQQTPGQGLQFLFEYFSETQRNKGNFPGRFSGRQFSNSRSEMNVSTLELGDSALYLCASSLEPGSGHNEQFFGPGTRLTVL.

This chain links TRBV5-4 with TRBJ2-1; TRBD2 aligns across 9 bases. The CDR3 consists of 20 residues. Germline CDR1 is SGHNT and CDR2 is YYREEE (reference sequence). J lost 0 bases, V lost 0 bases, and 13 bases had no gene match. CDR3 sequence: CASSLGGRATSGRSYNEQFF. Written as DNA, the CDR3 is TGTGCCAGCAGCTTGGGGGGCCGGGCGACTAGCGGCCGCTCCTACAATGAGCAGTTCTTC.

The chain joins TRBV7-8 to TRBJ1-2; D uncertain. The V end lost 1 base, the J end lost 8 bases, and 14 bases lay between the germline ends. Per the germline V gene, CDR1 is SGHVS and CDR2 is FQNEAQ. This CDR3 region has 14 residues. For the CDR3, the DNA is TGTGCCAGCAGCTTAGAGACGGGTTCACGCGGCTACACCTTC. It encodes CASSLETGSRGYTF.

The chain joins TRBV5-4 to TRBJ1-2, with D possibly being TRBD1 (5 bases). V gave up 5 bases and J gave up 2 bases, with 10 bases separating them. CDR1 and CDR2 from the germline V gene are SGHNT and YYREEE (reference sequence). This CDR3 is built from 13 residues. The chain's CDR3 is CASRPTANYGYTF. The CDR3 region has the DNA TGTGCCAGCAGACCGACAGCAAACTATGGCTACACCTTC.

V usage is TRBV14 and J usage is TRBJ1-1; D is ambiguous. Germline CDR1 and CDR2: SGHDN and FVKESK. The V end was cut by 1 base, the J end by 0 bases, with 6 bases between. The CDR3 covers 14 residues. This CDR3 reads CASSQAQMNTEAFF. CDR3 DNA: TGTGCCAGCAGCCAAGCTCAAATGAACACTGAAGCTTTCTTT.

This sequence joins TRBV5-6 and TRBJ2-5, with TRBD1 as a possible D gene (5 bases). This CDR3 is built from 14 residues. V shed 5 bases and J shed 5 bases, with 16 bases lying between them. Germline lookup yields CDR1 SGHDT and CDR2 YYEEEE. The CDR3 region has the DNA TGTGCCAGCAGGGTGGGGCAGGTGGGGGAGACCCAGTACTTC. This codes for CASRVGQVGETQYF.

V gene TRBV29-1 combines with J gene TRBJ2-1; no firm D call. The CDR3 spans 11 residues. The V end was cut by 4 bases, the J end by 9 bases, with 10 bases between. The germline gives CDR1 SQVTM, CDR2 ANQGSEA. The CDR3 region is CSVGASGEQFF. In DNA, the CDR3 is TGCAGCGTTGGCGCTAGTGGTGAGCAGTTCTTC.

The chain's CDR3 is CASSKVGTPNTGELFF. The CDR3 nucleotides read TGTGCCAGCAGCAAAGTCGGGACTCCGAACACCGGGGAGCTGTTTTTT. The chain couples TRBV7-2 to TRBJ2-2; D is perhaps TRBD2 (6 bases). V was pared by 5 bases and J by 0 bases, with 13 bases between. The CDR3 is 16 amino acids. The V gene's germline CDR1 is SGHTA and CDR2 FQGNSA. Together with reference TRBV7-2 and TRBJ2-2, the CDR3 gives the full variable domain: GAGVSQSPSNKVTEKGKDVELRCDPISGHTALYWYRQSLGQGLEFLIYFQGNSAPDKSGLPSDRFSAERTGGSVSTLTIQRTQQEDSAVYLCASSKVGTPNTGELFFGEGSRLTVL.

The chain is built from TRBV7-9 and TRBJ2-7; D possibly corresponds to TRBD2 (6 bases). Germline lookup yields CDR1 SEHNR and CDR2 FQNEAQ (reference sequence). The CDR3 is made up of 15 amino acids. Trimming took off 3 bases at V and 2 bases at J, with 14 bases between the two ends. The CDR3 loop is CASSFLTGRAYEQYF. DNA for the CDR3: TGTGCCAGCAGCTTTCTTACCGGGAGAGCCTACGAGCAGTACTTC.

The genes are TRBV7-9 and TRBJ2-5; TRBD2 matches at 7 bases. Trimming removed 5 bases from V and 5 bases from J; junction bases left unmatched: 8. CDR1 SEHNR and CDR2 FQNEAQ come from the germline V gene (reference sequence). The CDR3 covers 14 residues. CDR3 in amino acids: CASSDSGSRETQYF. Here the CDR3 DNA reads TGTGCCAGCAGCGATAGCGGGTCCAGGGAGACCCAGTACTTC.